This entry is about one TCR beta chain. This record comes from a study of cytomegalovirus exposure and HLA in healthy donors. The germline CDR1 and CDR2 sequences are GTSNPN and SVGIG (reference sequence). This CDR3 has 12 amino acids. V dropped 5 bases and J dropped 0 bases, with 8 bases sitting between them. The method was immunoSEQ multiplex PCR; TCRdb's version includes in-frame clones alone and lacks a portion of them. Of some 230,000 clones in the sample, about 89% are singletons; the top ten hold 0.85% to 1.2%. This sequence originates from a woman younger than 30 in good health and CMV-seronegative. The chain recombines TRBV30 with TRBJ2-7; perhaps TRBD2 as D (5 bases). Sequenced: PBMCs. DNA for the CDR3: TGTGCCTGGTGCGGACTCTCCTACGAGCAGTACTTC. As protein: CAWCGLSYEQYF.